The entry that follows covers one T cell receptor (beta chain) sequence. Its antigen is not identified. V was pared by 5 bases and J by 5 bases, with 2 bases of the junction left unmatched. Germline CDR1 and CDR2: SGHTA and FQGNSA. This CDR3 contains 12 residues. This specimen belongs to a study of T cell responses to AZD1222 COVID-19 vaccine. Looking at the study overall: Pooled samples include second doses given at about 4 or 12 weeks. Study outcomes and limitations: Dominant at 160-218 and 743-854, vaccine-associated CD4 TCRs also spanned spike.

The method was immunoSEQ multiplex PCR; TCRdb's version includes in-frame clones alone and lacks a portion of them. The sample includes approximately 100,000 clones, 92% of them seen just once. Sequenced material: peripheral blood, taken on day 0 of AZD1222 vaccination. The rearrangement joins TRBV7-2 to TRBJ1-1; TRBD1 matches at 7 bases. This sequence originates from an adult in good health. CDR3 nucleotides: TGTGCCAGCAGCCCGACAGGGACTGAAGCTTTCTTT. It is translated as CASSPTGTEAFF. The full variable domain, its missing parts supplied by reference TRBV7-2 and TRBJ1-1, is GAGVSQSPSNKVTEKGKDVELRCDPISGHTALYWYRQSLGQGLEFLIYFQGNSAPDKSGLPSDRFSAERTGGSVSTLTIQRTQQEDSAVYLCASSPTGTEAFFGQGTRLTVV.